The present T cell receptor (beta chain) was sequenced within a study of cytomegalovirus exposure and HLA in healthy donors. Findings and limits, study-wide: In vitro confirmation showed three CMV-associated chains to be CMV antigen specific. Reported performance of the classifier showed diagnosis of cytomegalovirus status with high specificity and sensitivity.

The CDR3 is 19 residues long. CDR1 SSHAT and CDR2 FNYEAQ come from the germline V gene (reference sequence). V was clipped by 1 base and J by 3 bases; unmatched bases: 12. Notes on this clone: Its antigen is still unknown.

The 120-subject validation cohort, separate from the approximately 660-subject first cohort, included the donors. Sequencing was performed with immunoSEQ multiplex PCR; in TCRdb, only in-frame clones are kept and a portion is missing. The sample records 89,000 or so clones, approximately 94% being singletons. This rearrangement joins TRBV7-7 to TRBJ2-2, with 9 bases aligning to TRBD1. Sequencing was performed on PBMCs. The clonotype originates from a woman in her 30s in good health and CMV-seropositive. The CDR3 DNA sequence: TGTGCCAGCAGCTTAGAGGAAGGTTCCGGGACAGGGTACACCGGGGAGCTGTTTTTT. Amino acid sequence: CASSLEEGSGTGYTGELFF.